Described below is a single T cell receptor (beta chain) sequence and its context. Method: immunoSEQ multiplex PCR; TCRdb's copy keeps in-frame clones and lacks some. The sample consists of approximately 2.4 million clones, approximately 94% of them appearing once. The sample comes from a study of shared clonotypes between healthy human individuals. V lost 2 bases to trimming and J lost 5 bases, with 10 bases between them. The CDR3 extends over 14 amino acids. CDR1 is SGHRS and CDR2 is YFSETQ in the germline V gene. The receptor was isolated from a man between 18 and 29 years old in good health. Sequences were obtained from naive CD4+ T cells sorted from blood. Sample subset: CD45RA+ positively selected. The chain joins TRBV5-1 to TRBJ1-4; D is unresolved. In DNA, the CDR3 is TGCGCCAGCAGCTTTATCGGGAACAATGAAAAACTGTTTTTT. Its protein is CASSFIGNNEKLFF. The whole variable domain, remainder taken from reference TRBV5-1 and TRBJ1-4, is KAGVTQTPRYLIKTRGQQVTLSCSPISGHRSVSWYQQTPGQGLQFLFEYFSETQRNKGNFPGRFSGRQFSNSRSEMNVSTLELGDSALYLCASSFIGNNEKLFFGSGTQLSVL.